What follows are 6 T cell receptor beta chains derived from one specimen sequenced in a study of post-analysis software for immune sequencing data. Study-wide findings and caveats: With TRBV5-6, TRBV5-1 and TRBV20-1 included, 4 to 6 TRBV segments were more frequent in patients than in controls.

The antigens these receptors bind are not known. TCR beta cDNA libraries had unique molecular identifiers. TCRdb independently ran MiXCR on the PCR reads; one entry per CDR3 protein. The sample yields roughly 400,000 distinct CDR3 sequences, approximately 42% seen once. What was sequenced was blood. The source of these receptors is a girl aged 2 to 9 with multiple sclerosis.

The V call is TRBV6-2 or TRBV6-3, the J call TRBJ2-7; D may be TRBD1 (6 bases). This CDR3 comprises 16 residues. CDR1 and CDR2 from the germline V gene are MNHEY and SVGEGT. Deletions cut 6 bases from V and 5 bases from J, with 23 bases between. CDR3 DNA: TGTGCCAGCAGCCCCATACAGGGCCCCAAAGGGGACGAGCAGTACTTC. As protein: CASSPIQGPKGDEQYF.

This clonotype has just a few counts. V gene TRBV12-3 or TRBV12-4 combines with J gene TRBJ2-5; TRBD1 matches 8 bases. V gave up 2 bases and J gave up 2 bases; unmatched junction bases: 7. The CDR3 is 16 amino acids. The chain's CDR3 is CASSLFDRGFQETQYF. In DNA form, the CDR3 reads TGTGCCAGCAGTTTATTCGACAGGGGATTTCAAGAGACCCAGTACTTC.

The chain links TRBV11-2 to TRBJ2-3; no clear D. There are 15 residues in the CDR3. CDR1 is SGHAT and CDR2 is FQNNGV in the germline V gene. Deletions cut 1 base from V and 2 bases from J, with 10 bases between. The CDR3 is CASSLVGGSTDTQYF. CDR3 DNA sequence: TGTGCCAGCAGCTTAGTTGGCGGATCCACAGATACGCAGTATTTT.

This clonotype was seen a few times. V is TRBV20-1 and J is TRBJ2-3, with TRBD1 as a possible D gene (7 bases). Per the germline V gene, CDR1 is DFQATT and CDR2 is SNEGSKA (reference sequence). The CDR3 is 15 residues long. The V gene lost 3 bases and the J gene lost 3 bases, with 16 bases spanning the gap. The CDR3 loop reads CSASAFQGGTDTQYF. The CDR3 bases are TGCAGTGCTAGCGCCTTTCAGGGGGGAACAGATACGCAGTATTTT.

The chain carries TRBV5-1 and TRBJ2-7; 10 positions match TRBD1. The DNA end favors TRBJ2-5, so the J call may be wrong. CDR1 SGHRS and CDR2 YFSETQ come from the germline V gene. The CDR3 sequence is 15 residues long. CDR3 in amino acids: CASRTGTGVGETQYF. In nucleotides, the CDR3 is TGCGCCAGCAGAACCGGGACAGGGGTCGGAGAGACCCAGTACTTC.

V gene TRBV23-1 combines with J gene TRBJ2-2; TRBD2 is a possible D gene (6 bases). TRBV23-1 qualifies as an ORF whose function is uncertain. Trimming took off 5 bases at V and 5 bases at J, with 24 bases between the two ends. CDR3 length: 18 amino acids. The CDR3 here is CASSKKHTSNLKTGELFF. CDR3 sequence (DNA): TGCGCCAGCAGTAAAAAACACACTAGCAACCTAAAGACCGGGGAGCTGTTTTTT.